A selection of T cell receptor beta chains follows, all from one sample in a study of cytomegalovirus exposure and HLA in healthy donors. Assay used: immunoSEQ multiplex PCR; TCRdb lists only in-frame clones, some missing. The sample shows fewer than 80,000 clones, roughly 80% of them seen only once. The sequencing sample was made of PBMCs. The receptors stem from a woman between 35 and 50 years old in good health and CMV-seropositive. Both conserved end residues are part of each CDR3. The D gene is left open where the match is weak. Clone size is stated in some rows and not others, as once, few, many or a class when expanded.

>TRBJ2-7|TRBV29-1|-|13|-
CSVSDPITYEQYF
TGCAGCGTTTCCGATCCCATCACCTACGAGCAGTACTTC
>TRBJ2-7|TRBV6-1|TRBD2|15|few
CASSEAGGGVYEQYF
TGTGCCAGCAGTGAAGCAGGCGGGGGGGTATACGAGCAGTACTTC
>TRBJ2-1|TRBV7-6|-|16|-
CASSLARQGRDNEQFF
TGTGCCAGCAGCTTAGCGCGGCAGGGTAGGGACAATGAGCAGTTCTTC
>TRBJ2-3|TRBV7-2|-|15|-
CASSLVQSGGDTQYF
TGTGCCAGCAGCTTAGTGCAATCCGGAGGAGATACGCAGTATTTT
>TRBJ1-5|TRBV10-2|TRBD1|12|-
CATRTGEQPQHF
TGCGCCACAAGGACAGGGGAGCAGCCCCAGCATTTT
>TRBJ2-6|TRBV9|TRBD1|18|-
CASSLQGQVYSGANVLTF
TGTGCCAGCAGCCTACAAGGACAGGTATACTCTGGGGCCAACGTCCTGACTTTC
>TRBJ2-5|TRBV10-2|-|15|-
CASSGSRGDVETQYF
TGCGCCAGCAGTGGGTCCAGGGGTGACGTAGAGACCCAGTACTTC
>TRBJ1-2|TRBV2|TRBD1|15|-
CASRETGGASRGYTF
TGTGCCAGCAGGGAAACAGGGGGCGCCTCGCGTGGCTACACCTTC
>TRBJ2-1|TRBV19|TRBD2|15|-
CASLQTSGGYNEQFF
TGTGCCAGTCTCCAGACTAGCGGGGGGTACAATGAGCAGTTCTTC
>TRBJ1-1|TRBV27|TRBD1|20|-
CASSLGLTYGTGAEYTEAFF
TGTGCCAGCAGTTTAGGCCTTACTTACGGGACAGGGGCCGAATACACTGAAGCTTTCTTT
>TRBJ1-1|TRBV18|-|14|-
CASSPPSVNTEAFF
TGTGCCAGCTCCCCCCCCTCAGTGAACACTGAAGCTTTCTTT
>TRBJ2-1|TRBV27|-|13|few
CASSFGEYNEQFF
TGTGCCAGCAGTTTCGGAGAGTACAATGAGCAGTTCTTC
>TRBJ2-1|TRBV7-2|-|14|-
CASSWSGLINEQFF
TGTGCCAGCAGCTGGTCAGGACTAATCAATGAGCAGTTCTTC
>TRBJ2-7|TRBV7-9|TRBD2|15|-
CASSPQRGRSYEQYF
TGTGCCAGCAGCCCCCAGCGGGGGCGATCCTACGAGCAGTACTTC
>TRBJ2-4|TRBV29-1|-|14|-
CSVRARGLKNIQYF
TGCAGCGTCCGGGCCCGGGGTCTAAAAAACATTCAGTACTTC
>TRBJ1-1|TRBV11-2|-|12|few
CASSLVRGEAFF
TGTGCCAGCAGCTTAGTTCGGGGGGAAGCTTTCTTT
>TRBJ2-7|TRBV7-9|TRBD2|14|-
CASSLSSGAYEQYF
TGTGCCAGCAGCTTAAGTAGCGGGGCCTACGAGCAGTACTTC
>TRBJ2-3|TRBV5-1|TRBD2|16|-
CASRNQRGGSTDTQYF
TGCGCCAGCAGGAACCAGCGGGGAGGGAGCACAGATACGCAGTATTTT
>TRBJ2-1|TRBV5-4|-|13|once
CASSWAPSDEQFF
TGTGCCAGCAGTTGGGCCCCGTCGGATGAGCAGTTCTTC
>TRBJ1-1|TRBV9|TRBD1|14|-
CASSPRTGGTEAFF
TGTGCCAGCAGCCCCCGGACAGGGGGAACTGAAGCTTTCTTT
>TRBJ2-2|TRBV7-8|-|10|-
CASSAGELFF
TGTGCCAGCTCGGCCGGGGAGCTGTTTTTT
>TRBJ2-7|TRBV27|-|13|-
CASSLWAAGEQYF
TGTGCCAGCAGTTTATGGGCCGCGGGAGAGCAGTACTTC
>TRBJ2-2|TRBV7-6|-|13|once
CASSLARTGELFF
TGTGCCAGCAGCTTAGCGAGAACCGGGGAGCTGTTTTTT
>TRBJ2-7|TRBV6-6|TRBD1|14|-
CASSYDRGSYEQYF
TGTGCCAGCAGTTACGACAGGGGCTCCTACGAGCAGTACTTC
>TRBJ2-1|TRBV5-6|-|14|once
CASSLTGAGGKQFF
TGTGCCAGCAGCTTGACCGGAGCCGGGGGTAAGCAGTTCTTC
>TRBJ1-1|TRBV2|-|15|few
CASSEFRTENTEAFF
TGTGCCAGCAGTGAATTCCGAACAGAGAACACTGAAGCTTTCTTT
>TRBJ2-4|TRBV6-1|TRBD1|15|once
CASRHPGQGENIQYF
TGTGCCAGCAGGCATCCGGGACAGGGGGAAAACATTCAGTACTTC
>TRBJ1-6|TRBV7-9|TRBD1|15|-
CASSSPGQGGSPLHF
TGTGCCAGCAGCTCTCCGGGACAGGGAGGTTCACCCCTCCACTTT
>TRBJ2-3|TRBV6-1|TRBD1|15|-
CASGIRTGGTDTQYF
TGTGCCAGCGGGATTCGGACAGGGGGCACAGATACGCAGTATTTT
>TRBJ1-1|TRBV7-9|-|14|-
CASSPQGGHTEAFF
TGTGCCAGCAGCCCGCAGGGAGGTCACACTGAAGCTTTCTTT
>TRBJ1-5|TRBV27|TRBD1|14|once
CASRVAGGSQPQHF
TGTGCCAGCCGTGTCGCAGGGGGCAGTCAGCCCCAGCATTTT
>TRBJ1-5|TRBV6-5|-|14|-
CASRGQGTNQPQHF
TGTGCCAGCAGGGGCCAGGGGACGAATCAGCCCCAGCATTTT
>TRBJ1-1|TRBV27|-|13|-
CASSLQESTEAFF
TGTGCCAGCAGTTTACAGGAATCCACTGAAGCTTTCTTT
>TRBJ2-7|TRBV29-1|-|13|-
CSVEGRDSYEQYF
TGCAGCGTCGAGGGACGGGACTCCTACGAGCAGTACTTC
>TRBJ1-2|TRBV4-2|-|18|-
CASSQDWDQGGSNYGYTF
TGTGCCAGCAGCCAAGATTGGGATCAGGGAGGGTCTAACTATGGCTACACCTTC
>TRBJ2-7|TRBV29-1|-|14|-
CSVEDPRMNYEQYF
TGCAGCGTTGAAGATCCCAGGATGAACTACGAGCAGTACTTC
>TRBJ2-3|TRBV6-1|TRBD1|15|-
CASSEATGASDTQYF
TGTGCCAGCAGTGAAGCTACAGGGGCCTCAGATACGCAGTATTTT
>TRBJ2-3|TRBV7-2|-|14|-
CASSLGGAWDTQYF
TGTGCCAGCAGCTTAGGCGGGGCCTGGGATACGCAGTATTTT
>TRBJ2-6|TRBV18|-|17|once
CASSPTTGPSGANVLTF
TGTGCCAGCTCACCGACGACAGGACCTTCTGGGGCCAACGTCCTGACTTTC
>TRBJ2-7|TRBV11-3|-|13|-
CASSLGLGYEQYF
TGTGCCAGCAGCTTGGGACTGGGGTACGAGCAGTACTTC